This T cell receptor (beta chain) was profiled in a study of blood T cell repertoires in COVID-19. Germline loops: CDR1 LNHDA, CDR2 SQIVND (reference sequence). V was pared by 3 bases and J by 4 bases, with 15 bases between. The CDR3 length is 15 residues. Per the study methods: Nucleated cell number was recorded as an estimate derived from reference gene primer amplification. TCRdb's table, derived via immunoSEQ multiplex PCR, lists solely in-frame clones and lacks some. V, J and clone size were drawn from that table, and D and trimming were deduced from the DNA. The table lists 90,000 to 130,000 clones, just over 85% of them singletons.

Sequencing was done on a sample of peripheral blood. This chain uses TRBV19 with TRBJ1-1; D is perhaps TRBD1 (6 bases). The clonotype originates from a human donor in a cohort sampled during active COVID-19. The CDR3 region is CASSISGGYGTEAFF. The DNA of the CDR3 is TGTGCCAGTAGTATTAGCGGGGGCTATGGCACTGAAGCTTTCTTT.